Given below is one T cell receptor beta chain in context. This sample was included in a study of T cell changes during pregnancy in multiple sclerosis. Generated by immunoSEQ multiplex PCR, the TCRdb table keeps only in-frame clones and is missing some. The data contain 25,000 to 30,000 clones, about 91% of them singletons. V gave up 0 bases and J gave up 6 bases; unmatched junction bases: 10. Germline CDR1 and CDR2: LGHNA and YNFKEQ. The CDR3 contains 17 residues. The source of this sequence is a female donor with multiple sclerosis, enrolled in a pregnancy study. This rearrangement joins TRBV4-2 to TRBJ2-1, with 8 nucleotides matching TRBD2. The sequencing used CD4+ T cells from peripheral blood mononuclear cells, collected in the second trimester of pregnancy. The DNA for the CDR3 is TGTGCCAGCAGCCAAGATGTCAAGCGGGGGTCGACCAATGAGCAGTTCTTC. Translation: CASSQDVKRGSTNEQFF.